This T cell receptor (beta chain) was sequenced during a study of T cell repertoires in cytomegalovirus infection. Trimming cost V 5 bases and J 8 bases; bases outside gene matches: 8. The CDR3 runs 15 residues. TCRdb used MiXCR to reprocess the reads, holding one entry per CDR3 protein. The data show 830,000 or so distinct CDR3 sequences, less than 35% seen once. Findings of the study overall: In two of eight donors, the top clonotype was HLA-C-restricted CMV-specific.

This clonotype was seen only a few times. Antigen specificity is unknown. This TCR was sampled from a human donor in good health (CMV status not recorded). Some clones in this sample may be carry-over from other donors' samples. The material was cultured CD8+ T cells from PBMCs, obtained from culture after CMV antigen stimulation. The chain uses TRBV12-3 or TRBV12-4 and TRBJ2-1; 11 bases line up with TRBD2. CDR3 in DNA: TGTGCCAGCAGTCTTCTAGCGGGGGGCCTGGATGAGCAGTTCTTC. Translation gives CASSLLAGGLDEQFF.